These T cell receptor beta chains were read from a single sample in a study of beta chain features in type 1 diabetes. Sequenced by immunoSEQ multiplex PCR; TCRdb stores in-frame clones only, minus some. The sample includes under 950,000 clones, 15% to 20% seen only once; the top ten take 0.02% to 0.025%. Sequencing was carried out using naive CD4+ T cells from blood. The receptors derive from a woman younger than 35 in good health. Each CDR3 is given with its conserved first and last residue. Fields, in order: V gene, clone size, D gene, J gene, CDR3 DNA, CDR3 protein. D genes are given only for firm matches. Part of the rows lack a size; the others show once, few, many or a class for expanded clones.

TRBV21-1,few,NA,TRBJ2-2,TGTGCCAGCAGCAGTTCCCCAGCGGCAGGGAACACCGGGGAGCTGTTTTTT,CASSSSPAAGNTGELFF
TRBV18,NA,NA,TRBJ1-2,TGTGCCAGCTCACCCCAATCGGACGGCCATGGCTACACCTTC,CASSPQSDGHGYTF
TRBV10-3,NA,NA,TRBJ2-5,TGTGCCATCACCAAGACAGGAAATTCGGGAGAGACCCAGTACTTC,CAITKTGNSGETQYF
TRBV5-6,few,NA,TRBJ2-3,TGTGCCAGCAGCTCAGCCCGCGTCACAGATACGCAGTATTTT,CASSSARVTDTQYF
TRBV7-2,few,NA,TRBJ1-1,TGTGCCAGCAGCTCCGGACAACCAGGAGGCACTGAAGCTTTCTTT,CASSSGQPGGTEAFF
TRBV5-1,few,NA,TRBJ2-3,TGCGCCAGCAGCTTTGGACTATCGGCGAGCACAGATACGCAGTATTTT,CASSFGLSASTDTQYF
TRBV7-2,few,NA,TRBJ2-7,TGTGCCAGCAGCTTAAGGCAGGGAAATGTTTTTGGCGAGCAGTACTTC,CASSLRQGNVFGEQYF
TRBV21-1,NA,NA,TRBJ2-1,TGTGCCAGTGTAACGGGAAGTGACAATGAGCAGTTCTTC,CASVTGSDNEQFF
TRBV7-2,few,NA,TRBJ2-1,TGTGCCAGCAGCTCGCAGGGATCCTCCTACAATGAGCAGTTCTTC,CASSSQGSSYNEQFF
TRBV19,NA,NA,TRBJ1-2,TGTGCCAGTAGTTTCGGAGGGGCTAACTATGGCTACACCTTC,CASSFGGANYGYTF
TRBV7-6,NA,TRBD1,TRBJ2-1,TGTGCCAGCAGCCTCGACAGGGTGGGTGAGCAGTTCTTC,CASSLDRVGEQFF
TRBV13,NA,NA,TRBJ2-5,TGTGCCAGCAGCTACAGACAGAGACGCCAAGAGACCCAGTACTTC,CASSYRQRRQETQYF
TRBV28,once,NA,TRBJ1-1,TGTGCCAGCAGTCAAACAGGGATACTTTACACTGAAGCTTTCTTT,CASSQTGILYTEAFF
TRBV28,NA,NA,TRBJ1-4,TGTGCCAGCAGTTTGGGGGATGAAAAACTGTTTTTT,CASSLGDEKLFF
TRBV4-3,NA,NA,TRBJ2-7,TGCGCCAGCAGCCCAGATCCTTGGGGGAGCGAGCAGTACTTC,CASSPDPWGSEQYF
TRBV6-5,NA,TRBD1,TRBJ2-5,TGTGCCAGCAGTACTAGGGGGCGGGAGACCCAGTACTTC,CASSTRGRETQYF
TRBV7-9,few,TRBD2,TRBJ2-5,TGTGCCAGCAGCCGGGAGGGTCGGGAGACCCAGTACTTC,CASSREGRETQYF
TRBV25-1,NA,TRBD2,TRBJ2-6,TGTGCCAGCAGTGCGGCGGGGGTCAACGTCCTGACTTTC,CASSAAGVNVLTF
TRBV28,few,NA,TRBJ2-1,TGTGCCAGCAGTTTAATGGGTAGCGTTTATGAGCAGTTCTTC,CASSLMGSVYEQFF
TRBV4-1,NA,NA,TRBJ2-7,TGCGCCAGCAGCCAAGCGAGGCTGGAAGAGCAGTACTTC,CASSQARLEEQYF
TRBV19,NA,NA,TRBJ2-5,TGTGCCAGTAGCGGAAGAGGACACCTCCAAGAGACCCAGTACTTC,CASSGRGHLQETQYF
TRBV19,NA,NA,TRBJ2-1,TGTGCCAGTACCCGTGGGGGCAACAATGAGCAGTTCTTC,CASTRGGNNEQFF
TRBV19,NA,TRBD1,TRBJ2-7,TGTGCCAGTAGCGATCCGGGACAGGGGCACTACGAGCAGTACTTC,CASSDPGQGHYEQYF
TRBV29-1,few,TRBD2,TRBJ2-2,TGCAGCGTTGCGGGAGGGCCCGAGTCGAACACCGGGGAGCTGTTTTTT,CSVAGGPESNTGELFF
TRBV19,few,TRBD2,TRBJ2-2,TGTGCCACCGGGGAGCGGGAGCTGGGCACCGGGGAGCTGTTTTTT,CATGERELGTGELFF
TRBV5-6,few,NA,TRBJ2-7,TGTGCCAGCAGCTTGAGGGGGGTCAGTCTTAACAAGCAGTACTTC,CASSLRGVSLNKQYF
TRBV5-6,NA,NA,TRBJ2-3,TGTGCCAGCAACCCGCTGGGTGGGCCCACAGATACGCAGTATTTT,CASNPLGGPTDTQYF
TRBV9,NA,NA,TRBJ2-3,TGTGCCAGCAGCGTAGACCCGCTAGGTACAGATACGCAGTATTTT,CASSVDPLGTDTQYF
TRBV18,NA,NA,TRBJ2-5,TGTGCCAGCTCACTGGGCCAAGAGACCCAGTACTTC,CASSLGQETQYF
TRBV2,NA,NA,TRBJ2-2,TGTGCCAGCAGTGAAGGCCCCGGACGAACCGGGGAGCTGTTTTTT,CASSEGPGRTGELFF
TRBV18,few,TRBD2,TRBJ2-1,TGTGCCAGCTCACCACCCGGACTAGCCATCTACAATGAGCAGTTCTTC,CASSPPGLAIYNEQFF
TRBV7-6,NA,TRBD2,TRBJ2-3,TGTGCCAGCAGCAGTCGCCCTGGAGGGACTAGCGGGAAACTTGGTGGTACAGATACGCAGTATTTT,CASSSRPGGTSGKLGGTDTQYF
TRBV7-2,few,NA,TRBJ1-2,TGTGCCAGCAGCGTGGCTAACTATGGCTACACCTTC,CASSVANYGYTF
TRBV9,NA,TRBD2,TRBJ2-3,TGTGCCAGCAGCGTCCAAGCGGGACCCGGCGGGAGCGGGACCACAGATACGCAGTATTTT,CASSVQAGPGGSGTTDTQYF
TRBV18,NA,NA,TRBJ2-3,TGTGCCAGCTCACCTTTGACAGGCACAGATACGCAGTATTTT,CASSPLTGTDTQYF
TRBV28,few,TRBD2,TRBJ2-2,TGTGCCAGCGGTACTCCCGGGACTACTACCGGGGAGCTGTTTTTT,CASGTPGTTTGELFF
TRBV7-2,few,TRBD2,TRBJ2-1,TGTGCCAGCAGCCCCCTTCGGACTAGCGGGAGGAAACGGCAGTTCTTC,CASSPLRTSGRKRQFF
TRBV19,few,NA,TRBJ2-7,TGTGCCAGTAGTATTACACGGGCAAGAGGCTACGAGCAGTACTTC,CASSITRARGYEQYF
TRBV2,few,NA,TRBJ2-7,TGTGCCAGCACTCAGGGCCCCTGGAGTGAGCAGTACTTC,CASTQGPWSEQYF
TRBV10-3,NA,TRBD1,TRBJ2-1,TGTGCCATCAGTGTCGGGACAGGCGAGCGAATGGTCTTC,CAISVGTGERMVF
TRBV18,few,NA,TRBJ1-2,TGTGCCAGCTCACCTTCCGACAGCGGAGGGGGCTATGGCTACACCTTC,CASSPSDSGGGYGYTF